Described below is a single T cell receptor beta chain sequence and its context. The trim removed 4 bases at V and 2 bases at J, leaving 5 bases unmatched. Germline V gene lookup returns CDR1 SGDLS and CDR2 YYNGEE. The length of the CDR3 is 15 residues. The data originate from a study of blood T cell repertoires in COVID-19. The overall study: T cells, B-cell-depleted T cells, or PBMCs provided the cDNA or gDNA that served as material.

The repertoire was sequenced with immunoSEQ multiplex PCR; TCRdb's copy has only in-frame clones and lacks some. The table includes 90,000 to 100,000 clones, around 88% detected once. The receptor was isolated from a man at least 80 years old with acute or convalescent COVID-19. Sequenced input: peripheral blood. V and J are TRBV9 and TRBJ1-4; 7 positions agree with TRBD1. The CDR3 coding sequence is TGTGCCAGCAGCCAACTGACAGGGACTAATGAAAAACTGTTTTTT. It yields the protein CASSQLTGTNEKLFF.